This entry lists 32 T cell receptor beta chains sequenced from one sample in a study of Graves' ophthalmopathy and Graves' hyperthyroidism. RNA transcripts were the source from which TCR beta CDR3 regions were amplified. The library came from an HTBI-primed first-round RT-PCR and a second-round multiplex PCR. TCRdb redid the calling of the multiplex PCR reads with MiXCR, one entry per CDR3 protein. The table includes 450,000 to 600,000 distinct CDR3 sequences, roughly 39% detected once. The specimen sequenced was peripheral blood or thyroid tissue (not recorded which). These receptors originate from an adult man with Graves' hyperthyroidism.

The chain employs TRBV5-1 and TRBJ2-5; D perhaps matches TRBD2 (5 bases). The CDR3 loop spans 15 amino acids. The V end was cut by 0 bases, the J end by 5 bases, with 14 bases between. Germline V gene sequence: CDR1 SGHRS, CDR2 YFSETQ. As DNA, the CDR3 is TGCGCCAGCAGCTTGGCCGGGATGTTGGGGGAGACCCAGTACTTC. This codes for CASSLAGMLGETQYF. Full variable domain (outside the CDR3, taken from reference TRBV5-1 and TRBJ2-5): KAGVTQTPRYLIKTRGQQVTLSCSPISGHRSVSWYQQTPGQGLQFLFEYFSETQRNKGNFPGRFSGRQFSNSRSEMNVSTLELGDSALYLCASSLAGMLGETQYFGPGTRLLVL.

This clonotype was seen many times. The CDR3 bases are TGTGCCAGCAGCTTAGGGTACCAAGAGACCCAGTACTTC. Translating it yields CASSLGYQETQYF. The chain links TRBV7-3 to TRBJ2-5, with no clear D. Germline V gene sequence: CDR1 SGHTA, CDR2 FQGTGA. V lost 2 bases to trimming and J lost 0 bases, with 4 bases between them. The CDR3 sequence is 13 residues long.

This clonotype was counted a few times. V and J are TRBV5-6 and TRBJ1-1; TRBD1 matches 9 bases. Germline CDR1 and CDR2: SGHDT and YYEEEE. This CDR3 comprises 16 residues. The V segment lost 5 bases and the J segment 4 bases; nucleotides outside the gene matches: 12. CDR3 in amino acids: CASSLTRDREITEAFF. For the CDR3, the DNA is TGTGCCAGCAGTTTGACCCGGGACAGGGAAATCACTGAAGCTTTCTTT.

The rearrangement links TRBV7-8 to TRBJ2-5; 12 bases fit TRBD1. The J segment lost 7 bases and the V segment lost 1 base, leaving 7 bases of the junction unmatched. The CDR3 runs 16 residues. CDR1 and CDR2 from the germline V gene are SGHVS and FQNEAQ. The CDR3 spells CASSLVGTGGQGTQYF. In DNA form, the CDR3 reads TGTGCCAGCAGCTTAGTGGGGACAGGGGGCCAGGGGACCCAGTACTTC. Based on the CDR3 plus reference TRBV7-8 and TRBJ2-5, the full variable domain is GAGVSQSPRYKVAKRGQDVALRCDPISGHVSLFWYQQALGQGPEFLTYFQNEAQLDKSGLPSDRFFAERPEGSVSTLKIQRTQQEDSAVYLCASSLVGTGGQGTQYFGPGTRLLVL.

Ten or more counts support this clonotype. The chain has TRBV10-2 and TRBJ2-7; 7 bases line up with TRBD1. CDR3 size: 13 residues. V gave up 8 bases and J gave up 2 bases; unmatched junction bases: 6. Looked up from germline, CDR1 is WSHSY and CDR2 is SAAADI. The CDR3 DNA reads TGCGCCAGCCGACAGGGTTATACCTACGAGCAGTACTTC. It specifies CASRQGYTYEQYF.

The rearrangement links TRBV28 to TRBJ1-4; D is ambiguous. The CDR3 length is 15 residues. CDR1 is MDHEN, CDR2 SYDVKM, per germline. Trimming removed 7 bases from V and 5 bases from J, with 17 bases in between. The CDR3 spells CASNFEGQENEKLFF. Here the CDR3 DNA reads TGTGCCAGCAATTTTGAAGGGCAGGAGAATGAAAAACTGTTTTTT.

The V and J genes are TRBV28 and TRBJ1-5; tentatively, D is TRBD1 (5 bases). V lost 7 bases, J lost 5 bases, and 12 bases lay in between. This CDR3 spans 13 amino acids. Per the germline V gene, CDR1 is MDHEN and CDR2 is SYDVKM. The CDR3: CASKGQLHQPQHF. CDR3 nucleotides: TGTGCCAGCAAGGGGCAGCTACATCAGCCCCAGCATTTT. Full variable domain (missing parts from reference TRBV28 and TRBJ1-5): DVKVTQSSRYLVKRTGEKVFLECVQDMDHENMFWYRQDPGLGLRLIYFSYDVKMKEKGDIPEGYSVSREKKERFSLILESASTNQTSMYLCASKGQLHQPQHFGDGTRLSIL.

The V gene is TRBV7-9, the J gene TRBJ2-5, with 9 bases fitting TRBD1. The V and J ends lost 6 bases and 5 bases, in that order; junction bases with no gene match: 7. The CDR3 consists of 14 residues. The V gene's germline CDR1 is SEHNR and CDR2 FQNEAQ (reference sequence). The CDR3 sequence is CASRPRTGVETQYF. CDR3 nucleotide sequence: TGTGCCAGCAGACCAAGGACAGGGGTCGAGACCCAGTACTTC.

CDR3 protein: CASSFPVRIAGGHTGELFF. CDR3 nucleotides: TGTGCCAGCAGTTTCCCGGTCCGTATAGCGGGAGGGCACACCGGGGAGCTGTTTTTT. The chain recombines TRBV7-8 with TRBJ2-2; 11 positions agree with TRBD2. CDR1 is SGHVS, CDR2 FQNEAQ, per germline. The CDR3 runs to 19 residues. V shed 6 bases, J shed 3 bases, and the junction held 15 bases outside the gene matches.

Of note for this clonotype: Just one base apart from a much larger clone, this may be a read error. The genes are TRBV4-1 and TRBJ2-5; either TRBD1 or TRBD2 may fit D (5 bases each). Germline loops: CDR1 MGHRA, CDR2 YSYEKL. V lost 4 bases and J 1 base, leaving 16 bases between the germline ends. The CDR3 loop spans 16 amino acids. CDR3 region: CASSPLGRLVQETQYF. The CDR3 DNA is TGCGCCAGCAGCCCTTTGGGACGGCTGGTCCAAGAGACCCAGTACTTC.

The chain joins TRBV10-3 to TRBJ2-7; D remains ambiguous. The end of the DNA fits TRBJ2-1 better, so the J call may be wrong. The germline V gene encodes CDR1 ENHRY and CDR2 SYGVKD. The CDR3 contains 11 residues. As DNA, the CDR3 is TGTGCCAGCAGGAGCCTTAATGAGCAGTTCTTC. Its translation: CASRSLNEQFF.

This clonotype was seen at least ten times. The chain uses TRBV5-8 and TRBJ2-7; possibly TRBD1 for D (6 bases). Germline-derived CDR1 and CDR2 are SGHTS and YDEGEE. The CDR3 loop spans 13 amino acids. Between the trimmed V and J ends, which lost 4 bases and 3 bases, there was a span of 11 bases. The CDR3: CASSGTPNYEQYF. For the CDR3, the DNA is TGTGCCAGCAGCGGGACACCTAACTACGAGCAGTACTTC.

This clonotype showed up many times. The chain joins TRBV10-1 to TRBJ2-2; D not certain. Trimming shortened V by 6 bases and J by 0 bases, and 5 bases separated the two germline ends. This CDR3 has 13 residues. Germline V gene data show CDR1 as WNHNN and CDR2 as SYGVQD (reference sequence). The CDR3 DNA reads as TGCGCCAGCAGCTACACGAACACCGGGGAGCTGTTTTTT. This codes for CASSYTNTGELFF.

The chain uses TRBV29-1 and TRBJ2-1; D is uncertain. Germline loops: CDR1 SQVTM, CDR2 ANQGSEA. Trimming pared 6 bases from V and 3 bases from J, leaving 15 bases between. This CDR3 comprises 14 residues. The CDR3 loop is CSVNGLGRYNEQFF. The CDR3 nucleotides read TGCAGCGTCAATGGGCTCGGGCGCTACAATGAGCAGTTCTTC.

At least ten counts were recorded for this clonotype. The CDR3 is CSAHSTGQETQYF. CDR3 bases: TGCAGTGCCCACTCCACAGGGCAAGAGACCCAGTACTTC. V and J are TRBV20-1 and TRBJ2-5; D possibly corresponds to TRBD1 (6 bases). Germline loops: CDR1 DFQATT, CDR2 SNEGSKA (reference sequence). This CDR3 has 13 amino acids. V was pared by 6 bases and J by 2 bases, with 13 bases between.

The V gene is TRBV20-1, the J gene TRBJ2-7, with 15 bases lining up with TRBD2. The CDR3 is 14 residues long. Losses at the gene ends were 5 bases for V and 4 bases for J; bases not matched to a gene: 3. Germline CDR1 reads DFQATT; CDR2 reads SNEGSKA (reference sequence). As DNA, the CDR3 is TGCAGTGCTGAGGGACTAGCGGGAGGTTACGAGCAGTACTTC. Its translation is CSAEGLAGGYEQYF.

In the case of this clonotype: A much larger clonotype is one base distant, so this may be a read error. The chain employs TRBV7-9 and TRBJ2-2, with D possibly being TRBD1 or TRBD2 (5 bases each). The CDR3 runs 14 residues. Germline lookup yields CDR1 SEHNR and CDR2 FQNEAQ (reference sequence). The CDR3 spells CASGRAGFTGELSF. CDR3 coding DNA: TGTGCCAGCGGAAGAGCAGGGTTCACCGGGGAGCTGTCTTTT.

This chain uses TRBV5-1 with TRBJ2-1; 8 nucleotides line up with TRBD2. Germline values: CDR1 SGHRS, CDR2 YFSETQ. V lost 2 bases to trimming and J lost 4 bases; unmatched junction nucleotides: 8. The CDR3 totals 16 residues. The CDR3 nucleotides read TGCGCCAGCAGCTTCAGCGGGAGAGGGGGTTACAATGAGCAGTTCTTC. Translating gives CASSFSGRGGYNEQFF. Variable domain in full (rest from reference TRBV5-1 and TRBJ2-1): KAGVTQTPRYLIKTRGQQVTLSCSPISGHRSVSWYQQTPGQGLQFLFEYFSETQRNKGNFPGRFSGRQFSNSRSEMNVSTLELGDSALYLCASSFSGRGGYNEQFFGPGTRLTVL.

This rearrangement joins TRBV5-1 to TRBJ2-2; 10 nucleotides match TRBD1. The germline V gene has CDR1 SGHRS and CDR2 YFSETQ. This CDR3 contains 18 residues. V was pared by 4 bases and J by 5 bases, with 14 bases of the junction left unmatched. CDR3 coding DNA: TGCGCCAGCAGCCTAATCCGGGACAGGGGTTTTGTAACCGGGGAGCTGTTTTTT. It yields the protein CASSLIRDRGFVTGELFF.

The count of this clonotype is one. V gene TRBV25-1 combines with J gene TRBJ2-7; TRBD2 aligns across 9 bases. Germline V CDR1 and CDR2: MGHDK, SYGVNS. The V segment lost 6 bases and the J segment 0 bases; nucleotides outside the gene matches: 12. The CDR3 has 17 amino acids. The CDR3 nucleotides are TGTGCCAGCAGACAAAGCCGGACTAGCGATTTCTCCTACGAGCAGTACTTC. Translated, it gives CASRQSRTSDFSYEQYF.

This clonotype has ten or more counts. The V gene is TRBV2, the J gene TRBJ2-5, with D possibly being TRBD1 or TRBD2 (5 bases each). CDR1 is SNHLY and CDR2 is FYNNEI in the germline V gene. The CDR3 sequence is 16 residues long. The V end was cut by 3 bases, the J end by 5 bases, with 19 bases between. The CDR3 loop is CASSEGVGAGDETQYF. CDR3 DNA: TGTGCCAGCAGTGAGGGGGTTGGTGCGGGCGACGAGACCCAGTACTTC.

This chain connects TRBV2 to TRBJ2-5; tentatively, D is TRBD2 (5 bases). The V end was cut by 8 bases, the J end by 9 bases, with 19 bases between. Germline assignment: CDR1 SNHLY and CDR2 FYNNEI. This CDR3 comprises 13 residues. The CDR3 bases are TGTGCCAGCCAGGAGGATAGCAATCAGCCCCAGTACTTC. The encoded protein is CASQEDSNQPQYF.

This clonotype was counted many times. This rearrangement joins TRBV12-3 or TRBV12-4 to TRBJ1-4; D is uncertain. Trimming stripped 3 bases from V and 10 bases from J, with 18 bases between. The CDR3 totals 15 residues. The CDR3 DNA reads as TGTGCCAGCAGTTTGGGCGGAAGCGGGCTAGGAAAACTGTTTTTT. This codes for CASSLGGSGLGKLFF.

V gene TRBV2 combines with J gene TRBJ1-6; TRBD1 might be the D (6 bases). Between the trimmed V and J ends, which lost 4 bases and 8 bases, there was a span of 9 bases. The CDR3 has 13 residues. CDR1 SNHLY and CDR2 FYNNEI come from the germline V gene. The CDR3 DNA reads as TGTGCCAGCAGTGGGGGGCGCGATTCACCCCTCCACTTT. It encodes CASSGGRDSPLHF.

Points on this clonotype: With a much larger clone just one base away, this may be a read error. J is TRBJ2-6 and V is TRBV20-1; a weak D match, TRBD1 (6 bases). Trimming pared 5 bases from V and 2 bases from J, leaving 13 bases between. This CDR3 is 15 amino acids long. Per the germline V gene, CDR1 is DFQATT and CDR2 is SNEGSKA (reference sequence). The CDR3 region is CSARRTEAGANVLTF. In nucleotides, the CDR3 is TGCAGTGCTCGACGGACAGAGGCTGGGGCCAACGTCCTGACTTTC.

V gene TRBV7-2 combines with J gene TRBJ2-1, with 12 bases that match TRBD2. The V gene end was trimmed by 3 bases and the J gene end by 5 bases; junction bases not matched to a gene: 11. In germline, CDR1 is SGHTA, CDR2 FQGNSA. The CDR3 runs 18 residues. CDR3 in amino acids: CASSLRLAGGPRDNEQFF. The DNA for the CDR3 is TGTGCCAGCAGCTTGCGGCTAGCGGGAGGGCCGCGGGACAATGAGCAGTTCTTC.

V is TRBV7-2 and J is TRBJ1-5; D not certain. The CDR3 length is 15 residues. V shed 5 bases and J shed 11 bases, with 22 bases lying between them. Germline values: CDR1 SGHTA, CDR2 FQGNSA. The CDR3 DNA is TGTGCCAGCAGCCTTCGGACTAGCGCCCAAGAGACCCAGCATTTT. Translating it yields CASSLRTSAQETQHF.

The chain employs TRBV5-4 and TRBJ2-7, with D perhaps matching TRBD1 or TRBD2 (5 bases each). The CDR3 runs to 16 residues. V shed 0 bases and J shed 0 bases, with 13 bases lying between them. The germline V gene has CDR1 SGHNT and CDR2 YYREEE (reference sequence). CDR3 amino acids: CASSLGGSGSSYEQYF. CDR3 nucleotide sequence: TGTGCCAGCAGCTTGGGGGGGAGCGGAAGCTCCTACGAGCAGTACTTC. Drawing the rest from reference TRBV5-4 and TRBJ2-7, the complete variable domain is ETGVTQSPTHLIKTRGQQVTLRCSSQSGHNTVSWYQQALGQGPQFIFQYYREEENGRGNFPPRFSGLQFPNYSSELNVNALELDDSALYLCASSLGGSGSSYEQYFGPGTRLTVT.

J is TRBJ2-1 and V is TRBV10-3; the match to TRBD2 covers 12 bases. J lost 1 base, V lost 0 bases, and 4 bases had no gene match. The CDR3 is 18 residues long. CDR1 is ENHRY and CDR2 is SYGVKD in the germline V gene. The CDR3 DNA is TGTGCCATCAGTGAGTCGTTGACTAGCGGGAGTTCCTACAATGAGCAGTTCTTC. As protein: CAISESLTSGSSYNEQFF.

There are many counts of this clonotype. The chain uses TRBV7-8 and TRBJ2-5; D might be TRBD2 (6 bases). CDR1 SGHVS and CDR2 FQNEAQ come from the germline V gene. V lost 3 bases to trimming and J lost 9 bases, with 17 bases between them. The CDR3 contains 14 residues. The CDR3 sequence is CASSLGGARGAQYF. Written as DNA, the CDR3 is TGTGCCAGCAGCTTGGGCGGGGCCCGCGGGGCCCAGTACTTC.

The sample holds many counts of this clonotype. V gene TRBV10-2 combines with J gene TRBJ1-2; D unresolved. V was clipped by 3 bases and J by 0 bases, with 23 bases between them. The CDR3 length is 19 residues. The germline V gene has CDR1 WSHSY and CDR2 SAAADI. The CDR3 bases are TGCGCCAGCAGTGAAATCTGGCTCGGTAACAGCTATACTAACTATGGCTACACCTTC. It yields the protein CASSEIWLGNSYTNYGYTF.

About this clonotype itself: A much larger clone lies one base from this, so it may be a read error. Given the absence of the conserved phenylalanine or tryptophan at the CDR3 end, a read error is likely. The CDR3 loop reads CASSVSAPAEQYS. The CDR3 DNA is TGTGCCAGCAGTGTGTCCGCCCCGGCCGAGCAGTACTCC. The chain has TRBV6-1 and TRBJ2-7, with D unresolved. CDR1 and CDR2 from the germline V gene are MNHNS and SASEGT. The CDR3 length is 13 residues. Trimming took off 4 bases at V and 6 bases at J, with 13 bases between the two ends.